This passage covers 21 T cell receptor beta chains from one sample sequenced in a study of blood T cell repertoires in COVID-19. Sequencing was performed with immunoSEQ multiplex PCR; in TCRdb, only in-frame clones are kept and a portion is missing. Of roughly 180,000 clones in the sample, about 82% were seen once. The sample was peripheral blood. These receptors were obtained from a woman aged 25 to 39 with acute or convalescent COVID-19.

The V call is TRBV6-4, the J call TRBJ2-2; D gene uncertain. Germline V gene data show CDR1 as MRHNA and CDR2 as SNTAGT. This CDR3 is built from 16 residues. The V end lost 4 bases, the J end lost 5 bases, and 17 bases lay between the germline ends. CDR3: CASSASALPETGELFF. DNA for the CDR3: TGTGCCAGCAGTGCCTCTGCTTTACCTGAGACCGGGGAGCTGTTTTTT.

The DNA of the CDR3 is TGTGCCAGCGGTCCTAGCGGGGGGATCTCCTACAATGAGCAGTTCTTC. It codes for CASGPSGGISYNEQFF. The chain links TRBV18 to TRBJ2-1; 11 bases line up with TRBD2. V was clipped by 8 bases and J by 0 bases; unmatched bases: 6. In germline, CDR1 is KGHSH, CDR2 LQKENI. This CDR3 has 16 amino acids.

About this clone itself: At one boundary the junction diverges from the germline segment, which might be a read error. The chain links TRBV5-1 to TRBJ2-5; D is perhaps TRBD1 (7 bases). The CDR3 has 14 residues. Germline CDR1 SGHRS, CDR2 YFSETQ. CDR3 residues: CASSAGQIQEIQYF. DNA for the CDR3: TGCGCCAGCAGCGCGGGACAGATTCAAGAGATCCAGTACTTC.

This rearrangement joins TRBV7-9 to TRBJ2-2; D is uncertain. Trimming pared 5 bases from V and 7 bases from J, leaving 8 bases between. The CDR3 runs to 12 residues. Germline CDR1 is SEHNR and CDR2 is FQNEAQ (reference sequence). CDR3 residues: CASSHPGGELFF. The CDR3 coding sequence is TGTGCCAGCAGCCACCCAGGCGGGGAGCTGTTTTTT. Complete variable domain (other parts from reference TRBV7-9 and TRBJ2-2): DTGVSQNPRHKITKRGQNVTFRCDPISEHNRLYWYRQTLGQGPEFLTYFQNEAQLEKSRLLSDRFSAERPKGSFSTLEIQRTEQGDSAMYLCASSHPGGELFFGEGSRLTVL.

The V call is TRBV5-1, the J call TRBJ1-1; D is possibly TRBD1 (6 bases). The V and J ends lost 4 bases and 7 bases respectively, with 17 bases between them. Germline loops: CDR1 SGHRS, CDR2 YFSETQ. CDR3 length: 14 amino acids. As DNA, the CDR3 is TGCGCCAGCAGCGAAGGGACAAGGGGGATTGAAGCTTTCTTT. This sequence encodes CASSEGTRGIEAFF.

This chain uses TRBV7-9 with TRBJ2-2; a weak D match, TRBD1 (6 bases). Germline CDR1 SEHNR, CDR2 FQNEAQ (reference sequence). This CDR3 is 17 amino acids long. Trimming shortened V by 5 bases and J by 7 bases, and 23 bases separated the two germline ends. The CDR3 sequence: CASSIISGTSLYGELFF. CDR3 DNA sequence: TGTGCCAGCAGCATTATATCCGGGACAAGTCTTTACGGGGAGCTGTTTTTT.

This sequence joins TRBV6-5 and TRBJ1-2; maybe TRBD1 (6 bases). The CDR3 length is 12 residues. With 0 bases removed from V and 13 bases from J, the gap between germline ends came to 12 bases. Looked up from germline, CDR1 is MNHEY and CDR2 is SVGAGI. CDR3 region: CASSYSQQGFTF. CDR3 coding DNA: TGTGCCAGCAGTTACTCTCAACAGGGTTTCACCTTC.

The table lists this clone with a count of one. This chain links TRBV7-9 with TRBJ2-7; 7 bases line up with TRBD1. V lost 4 bases, J lost 1 base, and 13 bases stayed unmatched. Germline V gives CDR1 SEHNR, CDR2 FQNEAQ (reference sequence). The CDR3 contains 17 residues. As DNA, the CDR3 is TGTGCCAGCAGCTCTAATAAGGGACAGCGAGTTTCCTACGAGCAGTACTTC. Translation gives CASSSNKGQRVSYEQYF.

V and J are TRBV27 and TRBJ1-2, with a weak D call TRBD1 (6 bases). Germline CDR1 MNHEY, CDR2 SMNVEV (reference sequence). The CDR3 is 15 amino acids. Trimming pared 2 bases from V and 2 bases from J, leaving 12 bases between. The CDR3: CASSLRRTDNYGYTF. The DNA for the CDR3 is TGTGCCAGCAGTTTACGCCGGACAGACAACTATGGCTACACCTTC.

This clone was observed a handful of times. The chain recombines TRBV4-2 with TRBJ2-2, with D perhaps TRBD1 (5 bases). This CDR3 region has 15 residues. Germline CDR1 reads LGHNA; CDR2 reads YNFKEQ. V was trimmed by 1 base and J by 0 bases, leaving 6 bases between them. In nucleotides, the CDR3 is TGTGCCAGCAGCCAAGGGACACCGAACACCGGGGAGCTGTTTTTT. Protein sequence: CASSQGTPNTGELFF.

The J gene is TRBJ1-6, the V gene TRBV28; D gene uncertain. Trimming pared 3 bases from V and 0 bases from J, leaving 15 bases between. The CDR3 is made up of 18 amino acids. Germline V gene sequence: CDR1 MDHEN, CDR2 SYDVKM. The CDR3 sequence is CASSLSVFGSSYNSPLHF. CDR3 DNA sequence: TGTGCCAGCAGTTTGAGTGTTTTCGGGAGCTCCTATAATTCACCCCTCCACTTT.

The chain has TRBV19 and TRBJ2-5; D is possibly TRBD2 (5 bases). V dropped 5 bases and J dropped 5 bases, with 12 bases sitting between them. The CDR3 loop spans 13 amino acids. Germline-derived CDR1 and CDR2 are LNHDA and SQIVND (reference sequence). CDR3 protein: CASSFGVYETQYF. CDR3 nucleotides: TGTGCCAGTAGTTTCGGGGTATACGAGACCCAGTACTTC.

This rearrangement joins TRBV27 to TRBJ1-6; D is possibly TRBD1 (6 bases). V lost 3 bases and J lost 6, with 12 bases in between. The CDR3 extends over 15 amino acids. In germline, CDR1 is MNHEY, CDR2 SMNVEV (reference sequence). For the CDR3, the DNA is TGTGCCAGCAGTTTGAGGGGGGGGGCTAATTCACCCCTCCACTTT. Its translation is CASSLRGGANSPLHF.

The CDR3 loop reads CASSFGLAGGYEQYF. CDR3 DNA: TGTGCCAGCAGTTTTGGGCTAGCGGGAGGCTACGAGCAGTACTTC. The gene calls are TRBV27 and TRBJ2-7; the match to TRBD2 covers 11 bases. Trimming removed 3 bases from V and 3 bases from J; junction bases left unmatched: 4. The germline V gene encodes CDR1 MNHEY and CDR2 SMNVEV (reference sequence). The CDR3 is 15 residues long.

The chain is built from TRBV30 and TRBJ1-4; D ambiguous. Looked up from germline, CDR1 is GTSNPN and CDR2 is SVGIG (reference sequence). The CDR3 runs to 18 residues. Deletions cut 0 bases from V and 2 bases from J, with 19 bases between. The DNA of the CDR3 is TGTGCCTGGAGTGTTGTGAGGTCCCGCCCTTCTACTAATGAAAAACTGTTTTTT. This encodes CAWSVVRSRPSTNEKLFF. The complete variable domain, with remaining parts taken from reference TRBV30 and TRBJ1-4, reads SQTIHQWPATLVQPVGSPLSLECTVEGTSNPNLYWYRQAAGRGLQLLFYSVGIGQISSEVPQNLSASRPQDRQFILSSKKLLLSDSGFYLCAWSVVRSRPSTNEKLFFGSGTQLSVL.

The V call is TRBV5-1, the J call TRBJ2-3; 13 bases align to TRBD2. V lost 0 bases and J lost 5; bases outside the gene matches: 6. The CDR3 length is 17 residues. Germline CDR1 reads SGHRS; CDR2 reads YFSETQ. Here the CDR3 reads CASSLAGLAGVQDTQYF. CDR3 nucleotides: TGCGCCAGCAGCTTGGCCGGACTAGCGGGAGTCCAAGATACGCAGTATTTT.

The chain uses TRBV27 and TRBJ1-5; TRBD1 agrees at 9 bases. Per the germline V gene, CDR1 is MNHEY and CDR2 is SMNVEV (reference sequence). V shed 6 bases and J 4 bases; nucleotides not matched to a gene: 7. The CDR3 sequence is 15 residues long. CDR3 DNA: TGTGCCAGCAGCCCGACAGGGGGAGTTAATCAGCCCCAGCATTTT. It specifies CASSPTGGVNQPQHF.

This clone was counted a few times. J is TRBJ2-2 and V is TRBV11-2, with a tentative D call TRBD1 (6 bases). Germline CDR1 is SGHAT and CDR2 is FQNNGV. V lost 7 bases and J lost 1, with 13 bases in between. CDR3 size: 15 residues. This chain's CDR3 is CASKPATGNTGELFF. The CDR3 DNA follows: TGTGCCAGCAAACCGGCGACAGGGAACACCGGGGAGCTGTTTTTT.

The chain joins TRBV2 to TRBJ1-5; tentative D call: TRBD1 (6 bases). V was cut by 8 bases and J by 0 bases, with 8 bases left in between. The CDR3 sequence is 13 residues long. Germline lookup yields CDR1 SNHLY and CDR2 FYNNEI. CDR3 amino acids: CASGGYSNQPQHF. In DNA form, the CDR3 reads TGTGCCAGCGGGGGCTATAGCAATCAGCCCCAGCATTTT.

The chain has TRBV19 and TRBJ1-1; D is unresolved. Germline CDR1 reads LNHDA; CDR2 reads SQIVND (reference sequence). The CDR3 extends over 14 amino acids. The V end was cut by 3 bases, the J end by 2 bases, with 10 bases between. DNA for the CDR3: TGTGCCAGTAGTATTATCGGAGGCAACACTGAAGCTTTCTTT. Protein: CASSIIGGNTEAFF.

This chain joins TRBV19 and TRBJ1-5; D is possibly TRBD1 (5 bases). The V gene lost 4 bases and the J gene lost 2 bases, with 15 bases spanning the gap. The CDR3 sequence is 16 residues long. CDR1 and CDR2 from the germline V gene are LNHDA and SQIVND (reference sequence). In nucleotides, the CDR3 is TGTGCCAGTAGTAAATCGCAGGGTCGGGGCAATCAGCCCCAGCATTTT. It is translated as CASSKSQGRGNQPQHF.